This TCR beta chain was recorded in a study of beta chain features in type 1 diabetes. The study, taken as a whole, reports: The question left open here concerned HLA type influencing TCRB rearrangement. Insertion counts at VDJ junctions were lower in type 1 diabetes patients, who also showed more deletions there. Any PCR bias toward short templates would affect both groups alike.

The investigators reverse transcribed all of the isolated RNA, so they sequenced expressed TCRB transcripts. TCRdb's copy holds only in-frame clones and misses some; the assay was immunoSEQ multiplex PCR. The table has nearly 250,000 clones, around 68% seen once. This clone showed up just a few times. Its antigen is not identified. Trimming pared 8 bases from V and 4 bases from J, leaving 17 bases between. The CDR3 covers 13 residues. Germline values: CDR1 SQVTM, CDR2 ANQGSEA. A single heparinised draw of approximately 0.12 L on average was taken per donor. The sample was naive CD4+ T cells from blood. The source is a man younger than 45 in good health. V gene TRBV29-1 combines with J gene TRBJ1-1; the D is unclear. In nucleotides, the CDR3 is TGCAGCACGATACTGGACGGAGGCACTGAAGCTTTCTTT. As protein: CSTILDGGTEAFF. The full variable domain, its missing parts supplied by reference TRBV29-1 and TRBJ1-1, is SAVISQKPSRDICQRGTSLTIQCQVDSQVTMMFWYRQQPGQSLTLIATANQGSEATYESGFVIDKFPISRPNLTFSTLTVSNMSPEDSSIYLCSTILDGGTEAFFGQGTRLTVV.